The 13 T cell receptor beta chains presented below share a single source sample, sequenced in a study of regulatory T cells in long-lasting Graves disease. According to the study, TCR beta libraries were built with iRepertoire HTBI primers and CDR3-region Arm-PCR. TCRdb reprocessed the multiplex PCR reads via MiXCR and lists one record per CDR3 protein. The sample records about 500,000 distinct CDR3 sequences, 9.5% to 15% being singletons. The time point is: newly diagnosed GD, antithyroid drugs for less than 3 months. From PBMCs, RNA was extracted and then used to make the TCR library. These data are also associated with another study on T cells in Graves' hyperthyroidism and ophthalmopathy.

The sample consisted of peripheral blood mononuclear cells (PBMCs), taken at new diagnosis, from a patient treated with antithyroid drugs. These TCRs come from a woman in her thirties with Graves disease.

This clonotype was observed many times. V gene TRBV6-5 combines with J gene TRBJ2-3; 13 bases are shared with TRBD2. Germline loops: CDR1 MNHEY, CDR2 SVGAGI. With V trimmed by 0 bases and J by 3 bases, 6 bases remained unmatched. This CDR3 contains 18 residues. The CDR3 DNA follows: TGTGCCAGCAGTTACTCTTGGACTAGCGGGAGCGCTACAGATACGCAGTATTTT. Its protein product is CASSYSWTSGSATDTQYF.

Only a few counts were recorded for this clonotype. V usage is TRBV9 and J usage is TRBJ2-2; D gene ambiguous. The CDR3 has 13 residues. Germline CDR1 SGDLS, CDR2 YYNGEE. Between the trimmed V and J ends, which lost 1 base and 7 bases, there was a span of 8 bases. This CDR3 reads CASSVSWGGELFF. CDR3 coding DNA: TGTGCCAGCAGCGTAAGTTGGGGCGGGGAGCTGTTTTTT.

This clonotype was seen many times. The chain recombines TRBV30 with TRBJ1-1, with TRBD1 as a possible D gene (5 bases). CDR3 length: 13 amino acids. Between the trimmed V and J ends, which lost 3 bases and 8 bases, there was a span of 16 bases. Germline V lookup: CDR1 GTSNPN, CDR2 SVGIG (reference sequence). CDR3 DNA sequence: TGTGCCTGGAGCCCGGGACTGGCGATGGAAGCTTTCTTT. Encoded protein: CAWSPGLAMEAFF.

This clonotype has a handful of counts. The V and J genes are TRBV28 and TRBJ2-1; 8 bases line up with TRBD2. The CDR3 is 15 residues long. J lost 4 bases, V lost 7 bases, and 9 bases had no gene match. Germline V gives CDR1 MDHEN, CDR2 SYDVKM. The CDR3 sequence: CASTQGLASYNEQFF. CDR3 DNA sequence: TGTGCCAGCACCCAAGGACTAGCTTCGTACAATGAGCAGTTCTTC.

This clonotype occurred many times. The rearrangement joins TRBV29-1 to TRBJ2-7; 9 nucleotides line up with TRBD2. Losses at the gene ends were 6 bases for V and 2 bases for J; bases not matched to a gene: 5. From germline, CDR1 is SQVTM and CDR2 ANQGSEA. This CDR3 region has 13 residues. In nucleotides, the CDR3 is TGCAGCGTGAAGACTAGCGGTCCCTACGAGCAGTACTTC. Protein product: CSVKTSGPYEQYF.

In its sample, this clonotype was seen many times. The chain is built from TRBV28 and TRBJ2-7; D may be TRBD2 (6 bases). V was pared by 7 bases and J by 7 bases, with 14 bases between. This CDR3 is 12 amino acids long. Per the germline V gene, CDR1 is MDHEN and CDR2 is SYDVKM. DNA of the CDR3: TGTGCCAGCAACCTACCCGGGAGAGAGCAGTACTTC. Amino acid sequence: CASNLPGREQYF.

This clonotype was recorded many times. The V and J genes are TRBV18 and TRBJ1-4, with D hard to call. The germline gives CDR1 KGHSH, CDR2 LQKENI. The CDR3 contains 16 residues. Trimming cost V 4 bases and J 2 bases, with 14 bases left between them. The chain's CDR3 is CASSQGLVRTNEKLFF. The CDR3 bases are TGTGCCAGCTCACAGGGTCTGGTGAGGACTAATGAAAAACTGTTTTTT.

The J gene is TRBJ2-1, the V gene TRBV5-5; TRBD2 aligns across 13 bases. V trimming: 4 bases; J trimming: 9 bases; junction bases outside the gene matches: 10. The CDR3 runs 16 residues. Germline lookup yields CDR1 SGHKS and CDR2 YYEKEE (reference sequence). Here the CDR3 DNA reads TGTGCCAGCAGCGGGGGACTAGCGGGGACCCGGGGTGAGCAGTTCTTC. Residues: CASSGGLAGTRGEQFF.

This sequence joins TRBV7-8 and TRBJ2-1; D is possibly TRBD1 (6 bases). CDR3 length equals 16 residues. Trimming shortened V by 2 bases and J by 4 bases, and 15 bases separated the two germline ends. The germline V gene encodes CDR1 SGHVS and CDR2 FQNEAQ. Written as DNA, the CDR3 is TGTGCCAGCAGCTTATTTGAGACAGGAACTTACAATGAGCAGTTCTTC. Translating gives CASSLFETGTYNEQFF.

This clonotype was counted many times. The V and J genes are TRBV11-2 and TRBJ1-6; D possibly corresponds to TRBD1 (6 bases). Germline-derived CDR1 and CDR2 are SGHAT and FQNNGV. The length of the CDR3 is 13 residues. The V gene lost 0 bases and the J gene lost 12 bases, with 9 bases spanning the gap. The CDR3 reads CASSLDAQGPLHF. CDR3 nucleotides: TGTGCCAGCAGCTTAGACGCACAGGGACCCCTCCACTTT.

This clonotype came up many times. The chain couples TRBV2 to TRBJ2-7, with D unclear. The CDR3 is 16 residues long. Trimming stripped 2 bases from V and 3 bases from J, with 17 bases between. Per the germline V gene, CDR1 is SNHLY and CDR2 is FYNNEI. The CDR3 sequence: CASSETQVWSYYEQYF. Here the CDR3 DNA reads TGTGCCAGCAGTGAAACTCAAGTCTGGAGTTACTACGAGCAGTACTTC.

This clonotype was found many times. The J gene is TRBJ2-3, the V gene TRBV7-2; D gene ambiguous. V was clipped by 3 bases and J by 2 bases, with 15 bases between them. This CDR3 has 16 amino acids. Germline assignment: CDR1 SGHTA and CDR2 FQGNSA. CDR3 nucleotides: TGTGCCAGCAGCTTGGTGGTAGTATCTGCCACAGATACGCAGTATTTT. It yields the protein CASSLVVVSATDTQYF.

The genes are TRBV5-5 and TRBJ2-7, with D possibly matching TRBD1 (6 bases). CDR1 is SGHKS, CDR2 YYEKEE, per germline (reference sequence). The CDR3 sequence is 14 residues long. Between the trimmed V and J ends, which lost 4 bases and 1 base, there was a span of 12 bases. CDR3 nucleotides: TGTGCCAGCAGCGGGACACCATATTCCTACGAGCAGTACTTC. Protein sequence: CASSGTPYSYEQYF. Full variable domain (remainder filled in from reference TRBV5-5 and TRBJ2-7): DAGVTQSPTHLIKTRGQQVTLRCSPISGHKSVSWYQQVLGQGPQFIFQYYEKEERGRGNFPDRFSARQFPNYSSELNVNALLLGDSALYLCASSGTPYSYEQYFGPGTRLTVT.